This TCR beta chain was recovered during a study of T cell repertoires in cytomegalovirus infection. The CDR3 is 13 residues long. Germline CDR1 and CDR2: LNHDA and SQIVND (reference sequence). V was cut by 6 bases and J by 8 bases, with 16 bases left in between. One entry per CDR3 protein results from TCRdb running MiXCR on the reads. The sample records around 230,000 distinct CDR3 sequences, approximately 40% being singletons. Notes on this clonotype: The antigen remains unidentified.

Sequencing used CD8+ T cells from cultured PBMCs, obtained from culture after CMV antigen stimulation. This TCR derives from a human donor in good health (CMV status not recorded). Some clones in this sample may be carry-over from other donors' samples. This sequence joins TRBV19 and TRBJ1-2, with TRBD1 as a possible D gene (5 bases). In DNA, the CDR3 is TGTGCCAGTAGCACTACAGGTGTAAGGGGCTACACCTTC. It encodes CASSTTGVRGYTF. The full variable domain, with the rest looked up from reference TRBV19 and TRBJ1-2, is DGGITQSPKYLFRKEGQNVTLSCEQNLNHDAMYWYRQDPGQGLRLIYYSQIVNDFQKGDIAEGYSVSREKKESFPLTVTSAQKNPTAFYLCASSTTGVRGYTFGSGTRLTVV.